Presented here are 27 T cell receptor beta chains from one specimen sequenced in a study of metastatic and nonmetastatic thyroid tumors. TCRdb re-called the PCR reads through MiXCR. Among over 20,000 clones listed, about 10% were seen once. Every patient underwent thyroid surgery untreated. Sequencing was carried out using blood. Source of these receptors: a female donor with papillary thyroid cancer or a benign thyroid nodule (not recorded which). Some clones in this sample may be carry-over from other donors' samples.

This clone was counted many times. The chain employs TRBV7-2 and TRBJ2-7, with no clear D. Trimming stripped 4 bases from V and 3 bases from J, with 16 bases between. The CDR3 is 15 residues long. CDR1 and CDR2 (germline): SGHTA, FQGNSA. For the CDR3, the DNA is TGTGCCAGCAGCTCCTGGACCCTCGAGATCTACGAGCAGTACTTC. It translates to CASSSWTLEIYEQYF.

By share, this clone counts as medium-sized. The rearrangement joins TRBV6-2 or TRBV6-3 to TRBJ2-1; 7 nucleotides match TRBD1. The junction had 5 bases not matched to a gene; V was cut back by 2 bases and J by 4 bases. The CDR3 has 15 residues. Per germline, CDR1 MNHEY and CDR2 SVGEGT. The chain's CDR3 is CASSYAQGLYNEQFF. The CDR3 DNA follows: TGTGCCAGCAGTTACGCACAGGGGCTATACAATGAGCAGTTCTTC.

This clone was detected ten times or more. The chain employs TRBV13 and TRBJ2-1, with 10 bases lining up with TRBD1. Germline CDR1 reads PRHDT; CDR2 reads FYEKMQ (reference sequence). V lost 5 bases to trimming and J lost 4 bases; unmatched junction nucleotides: 11. The CDR3 loop spans 17 amino acids. DNA for the CDR3: TGTGCCAGCAGCCGCCGATCCGGGACAGGGGATTACAATGAGCAGTTCTTC. Encoded protein: CASSRRSGTGDYNEQFF.

The J gene is TRBJ2-1, the V gene TRBV19, with TRBD2 matching 11 bases. This CDR3 has 16 residues. From germline, CDR1 is LNHDA and CDR2 SQIVND (reference sequence). V dropped 4 bases and J dropped 6; count of bases not matched to a gene: 8. The CDR3 region is CASSRPTSGSFNEQFF. The DNA for the CDR3 is TGTGCCAGTAGTAGACCTACTAGCGGGAGTTTCAATGAGCAGTTCTTC.

Regarding this clone: A much more abundant neighbour one base away suggests this may be a read error. The chain carries TRBV12-3 or TRBV12-4 and TRBJ2-7, with D possibly matching TRBD2 (5 bases). V dropped 5 bases and J dropped 9 bases, with 26 bases sitting between them. This CDR3 contains 16 residues. The CDR3 sequence is CASSPGLWESSDGQYF. The CDR3 bases are TGTGCCAGCAGTCCCGGACTTTGGGAAAGCTCCGACGGGCAGTACTTC.

This rearrangement joins TRBV20-1 to TRBJ2-3; TRBD2 matches at 7 bases. After removal of 6 bases from V and 4 bases from J, the junction contained 10 bases not matched to a gene. Germline V gives CDR1 DFQATT, CDR2 SNEGSKA (reference sequence). The CDR3 is 14 residues long. CDR3 sequence: CSAPWGGGSDTQYF. The CDR3 DNA reads TGCAGTGCCCCCTGGGGGGGGGGTTCAGATACGCAGTATTTT.

The sample holds many counts of this clone. V is TRBV5-6 and J is TRBJ2-7; possible D gene TRBD2, 5 bases. Germline values: CDR1 SGHDT, CDR2 YYEEEE. Trimming removed 0 bases from V and 3 bases from J, with 13 bases in between. The CDR3 is made up of 15 amino acids. CDR3 nucleotides: TGTGCCAGCAGCTTGGCCGTGGGAGTGGGCTACGAGCAGTACTTC. Translation gives CASSLAVGVGYEQYF.

This clone was seen at least ten times. The chain employs TRBV6-5 and TRBJ1-1; D gene unclear. The V gene lost 1 base and the J gene lost 7 bases, with 28 bases spanning the gap. The CDR3 is 19 amino acids. Germline assignment: CDR1 MNHEY and CDR2 SVGAGI. The CDR3 coding sequence is TGTGCCAGCAGTTACTACCCCATCCTTTACGTGCGAGTATTGAGTGAAGCTTTCTTT. Translated: CASSYYPILYVRVLSEAFF.

This clone was counted many times. The rearrangement uses TRBV20-1 and TRBJ2-1, with 9 bases aligning to TRBD2. The trim removed 6 bases at V and 7 bases at J, leaving 13 bases unmatched. CDR3 size: 15 residues. The germline V gene encodes CDR1 DFQATT and CDR2 SNEGSKA (reference sequence). The CDR3, as DNA: TGCAGTGCCCCCTGGCGCGGGAGGGTCTGGAATGAGCAGTTCTTC. It codes for CSAPWRGRVWNEQFF.

This clone has at least ten counts. The V call is TRBV6-2 or TRBV6-3, the J call TRBJ1-1, with TRBD1 identical over 7 bases. V shed 0 bases and J 0 bases; nucleotides not matched to a gene: 7. The CDR3 contains 17 residues. CDR1 and CDR2 from the germline V gene are MNHEY and SVGEGT. CDR3 in amino acids: CASSYSKRDSMNTEAFF. The CDR3 DNA reads TGTGCCAGCAGTTACTCGAAAAGGGACAGCATGAACACTGAAGCTTTCTTT.

This clone was seen at least ten times. This chain connects TRBV24-1 to TRBJ2-2, with D possibly TRBD2 on 7 matching bases. There are 13 residues in the CDR3. V was pared by 5 bases and J by 7 bases, with 10 bases between. Per the germline V gene, CDR1 is KGHDR and CDR2 is SFDVKD. CDR3 coding DNA: TGTGCCACCAGTGGGGGGGGGCACGGGGAGCTGTTTTTT. Its protein product is CATSGGGHGELFF.

This clone was seen ten or more times. A much more abundant neighbour one base away suggests this may be a read error. The chain is built from TRBV10-3 and TRBJ2-2, with a possible D match to TRBD1 (5 bases). V lost 7 bases and J 7 bases, leaving 13 bases between the germline ends. CDR3 length: 13 residues. Looked up from germline, CDR1 is ENHRY and CDR2 is SYGVKD. The CDR3 DNA reads TGTGCCATCACGGTCAGGGTGGGCGGGGAGCTGTTTTTT. It specifies CAITVRVGGELFF.

The sample holds many counts of this clone. V usage is TRBV7-2 and J usage is TRBJ2-1; D gene unclear. Germline V gives CDR1 SGHTA, CDR2 FQGNSA. CDR3 length: 12 residues. V lost 1 base and J 6 bases, leaving 4 bases between the germline ends. The CDR3 region has the DNA TGTGCCAGCAGCTTAGTCACCAATGAGCAGTTCTTC. Protein: CASSLVTNEQFF.

As to this clone: The CDR3 ends on some other residue instead of the conserved phenylalanine or tryptophan, so this is likely a read error. This chain links TRBV7-3 with TRBJ2-1; weak D call: TRBD1 (5 bases). Trimming stripped 3 bases from V and 8 bases from J, with 8 bases between. The CDR3 is made up of 12 amino acids. Germline lookup yields CDR1 SGHTA and CDR2 FQGTGA. The CDR3 is CASSFTQDEQFL. The DNA of the CDR3 is TGTGCCAGCAGCTTTACACAGGATGAGCAGTTCCTC.

The chain is built from TRBV12-3 or TRBV12-4 and TRBJ2-1; D gene unclear. Trimming took off 2 bases at V and 7 bases at J, with 18 bases between the two ends. The CDR3 loop spans 16 amino acids. CDR3 in DNA: TGTGCCAGCAGTTTACGCGAGACCCTCCTGAGGAATGAGCAGTTCTTC. Residues: CASSLRETLLRNEQFF.

This clone was counted ten times or more. The chain combines TRBV19 with TRBJ2-7, with 9 bases lining up with TRBD2. Germline V gene lookup returns CDR1 LNHDA and CDR2 SQIVND (reference sequence). J gave up 2 bases and V 6 bases, and 17 bases lay outside the gene matches. The CDR3 is 18 amino acids. CDR3 bases: TGTGCCAGTAGCTGGGCTCTGGCGGGTAGCGGGGGAGCCTACGAGCAGTACTTC. As protein: CASSWALAGSGGAYEQYF.

This clone was seen ten or more times. The chain is built from TRBV4-2 and TRBJ2-1; 7 bases are a match to TRBD2. The trim removed 4 bases at V and 6 bases at J, leaving 9 bases unmatched. This CDR3 region has 15 residues. CDR1 is LGHNA, CDR2 YNFKEQ, per germline. The DNA of the CDR3 is TGTGCCAGCAGCCGCGGACTAGAAAGGTTCAATGAGCAGTTCTTC. It is translated as CASSRGLERFNEQFF.

This clone was seen repeatedly, ten times or more. The V gene is TRBV9, the J gene TRBJ2-1; TRBD2 matches at 14 bases. The V segment lost 4 bases and the J segment 12 bases; nucleotides outside the gene matches: 6. There are 14 residues in the CDR3. Germline V CDR1 and CDR2: SGDLS, YYNGEE. The CDR3 DNA sequence: TGTGCCAGCAGCCCCAGACTAGCGGGAGGGGTGCAGTTCTTC. Protein: CASSPRLAGGVQFF. Variable domain in full (rest from reference TRBV9 and TRBJ2-1): DSGVTQTPKHLITATGQRVTLRCSPRSGDLSVYWYQQSLDQGLQFLIQYYNGEERAKGNILERFSAQQFPDLHSELNLSSLELGDSALYFCASSPRLAGGVQFFGPGTRLTVL.

By its share, this clone is medium-sized. The chain recombines TRBV6-2 or TRBV6-3 with TRBJ2-2; a possible D gene is TRBD2 (6 bases). The CDR3 extends over 14 amino acids. Germline CDR1 MNHEY, CDR2 SVGEGT. V was clipped by 6 bases and J by 3 bases, with 11 bases between them. The DNA for the CDR3 is TGTGCCAGCAGAATACTAGCAGACACCGGGGAGCTGTTTTTT. The encoded protein is CASRILADTGELFF.

This clone was detected many times. The chain has TRBV15 and TRBJ2-1; perhaps TRBD2 as D (6 bases). The CDR3 contains 13 residues. V dropped 3 bases and J dropped 5 bases, with 8 bases sitting between them. Germline assignment: CDR1 LNHNV and CDR2 YYDKDF (reference sequence). This CDR3 reads CATSRSGDNEQFF. DNA for the CDR3: TGTGCCACCAGCAGGTCGGGGGACAATGAGCAGTTCTTC.

This clone was counted a few times. The rearrangement uses TRBV20-1 and TRBJ1-1, with 8 positions matching TRBD1. The V gene end was trimmed by 7 bases and the J gene end by 4 bases; junction bases not matched to a gene: 8. Per germline, CDR1 DFQATT and CDR2 SNEGSKA (reference sequence). CDR3 length equals 13 residues. CDR3 loop: CSGGQGSITEAFF. CDR3 nucleotide sequence: TGCAGTGGCGGACAGGGATCGATCACTGAAGCTTTCTTT.

The chain employs TRBV28 and TRBJ2-7; 8 bases fit TRBD2. CDR1 MDHEN and CDR2 SYDVKM come from the germline V gene. With V trimmed by 2 bases and J by 7 bases, 10 bases remained unmatched. The CDR3 is 15 residues long. CDR3 residues: CASSLQLAVGWEQYF. In DNA form, the CDR3 reads TGTGCCAGCAGTTTACAACTAGCGGTGGGATGGGAGCAGTACTTC.

This clone was found many times. The CDR3 region is CASSLGQSNSPLHF. The CDR3 bases are TGTGCCAGCAGCTTGGGACAGAGCAATTCACCCCTCCACTTT. The chain recombines TRBV5-8 with TRBJ1-6; a possible D gene is TRBD1 (5 bases). Trimming left V 0 bases short and J 7 bases short, with 8 bases between. Germline-derived CDR1 and CDR2 are SGHTS and YDEGEE. This CDR3 has 14 amino acids.

This clone was found many times. J is TRBJ2-1 and V is TRBV10-3, with 11 bases identical to TRBD1. Trimming removed 3 bases from V and 7 bases from J; junction bases left unmatched: 11. Germline V gives CDR1 ENHRY, CDR2 SYGVKD. The CDR3 is 17 residues long. For the CDR3, the DNA is TGTGCCATCAGTGACGGGGGACAGGGGGGAAGAGGGAATGAGCAGTTCTTC. This gives the protein CAISDGGQGGRGNEQFF.

A few counts support this clone. The chain recombines TRBV6-4 with TRBJ2-2; 11 bases are shared with TRBD2. The junction had 6 bases not matched to a gene; V was cut back by 7 bases and J by 5 bases. Germline lookup yields CDR1 MRHNA and CDR2 SNTAGT. CDR3 size: 15 residues. The CDR3 reads CASILLAGETGELFF. For the CDR3, the DNA is TGTGCCAGCATCCTACTAGCGGGAGAAACCGGGGAGCTGTTTTTT.

This clone came up many times. This rearrangement joins TRBV7-2 to TRBJ1-3; 10 nucleotides align to TRBD1. V lost 0 bases to trimming and J lost 0 bases; unmatched junction nucleotides: 2. CDR1 SGHTA and CDR2 FQGNSA come from the germline V gene. The CDR3 length is 17 residues. CDR3: CASSLATGGNSGNTIYF. CDR3 sequence (DNA): TGTGCCAGCAGCTTAGCGACAGGGGGCAACTCTGGAAACACCATATATTTT.

There are many counts of this clone. The V call is TRBV7-2, the J call TRBJ2-1, with TRBD2 matching 14 bases. This CDR3 contains 16 residues. V shed 1 base, J shed 10 bases, and the junction held 6 bases outside the gene matches. Germline-derived CDR1 and CDR2 are SGHTA and FQGNSA. In DNA form, the CDR3 reads TGTGCCAGCAGCTTAGGGACTAGCGGGGGGTTCGTGGAGCAGTTCTTC. It encodes CASSLGTSGGFVEQFF. The whole variable domain, filled in from reference TRBV7-2 and TRBJ2-1, reads GAGVSQSPSNKVTEKGKDVELRCDPISGHTALYWYRQSLGQGLEFLIYFQGNSAPDKSGLPSDRFSAERTGGSVSTLTIQRTQQEDSAVYLCASSLGTSGGFVEQFFGPGTRLTVL.